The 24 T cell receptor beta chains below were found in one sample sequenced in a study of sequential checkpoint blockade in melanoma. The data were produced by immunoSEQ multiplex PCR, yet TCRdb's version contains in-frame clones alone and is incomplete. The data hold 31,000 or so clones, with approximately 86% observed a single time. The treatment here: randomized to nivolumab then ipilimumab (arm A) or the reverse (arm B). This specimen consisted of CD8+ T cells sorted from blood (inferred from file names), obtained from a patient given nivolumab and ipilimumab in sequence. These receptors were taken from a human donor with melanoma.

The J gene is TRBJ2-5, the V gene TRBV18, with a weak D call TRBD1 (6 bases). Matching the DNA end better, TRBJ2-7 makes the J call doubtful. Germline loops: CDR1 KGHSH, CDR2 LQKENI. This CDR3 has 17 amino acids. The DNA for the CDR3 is TGTGCCAGCTCACCAAGGCCGTCAGGGGTAGGGGCCTACGAGCAGTACTTC. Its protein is CASSPRPSGVGAYEQYF.

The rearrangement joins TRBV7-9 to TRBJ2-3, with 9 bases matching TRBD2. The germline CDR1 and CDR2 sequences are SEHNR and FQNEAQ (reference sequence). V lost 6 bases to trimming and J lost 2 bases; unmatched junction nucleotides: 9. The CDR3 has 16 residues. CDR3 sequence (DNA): TGTGCCAGCAGGATGGGTAGCGGGAGACTCACAGATACGCAGTATTTT. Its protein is CASRMGSGRLTDTQYF.

CDR3 nucleotide sequence: TGTGCCAGCAGCGGTGAAGACAGGGGGTTACGAACTGAAGCTTTCTTT. As protein: CASSGEDRGLRTEAFF. This chain joins TRBV9 and TRBJ1-1; 9 positions agree with TRBD1. Trimming cost V 3 bases and J 5 bases; bases outside gene matches: 11. The CDR3 sequence is 16 residues long. CDR1 SGDLS and CDR2 YYNGEE come from the germline V gene.

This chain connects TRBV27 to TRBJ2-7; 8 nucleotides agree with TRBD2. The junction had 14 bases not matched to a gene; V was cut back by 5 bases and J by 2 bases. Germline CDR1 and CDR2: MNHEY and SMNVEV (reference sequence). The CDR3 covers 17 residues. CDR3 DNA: TGTGCCAGCAGTCCGATGGGCCCTGGGACTAGTCCCTACGAGCAGTACTTC. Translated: CASSPMGPGTSPYEQYF.

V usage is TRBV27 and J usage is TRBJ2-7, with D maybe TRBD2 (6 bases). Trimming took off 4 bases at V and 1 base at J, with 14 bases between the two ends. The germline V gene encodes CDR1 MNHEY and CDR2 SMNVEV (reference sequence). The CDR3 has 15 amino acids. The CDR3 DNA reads TGTGCCAGCAGTTGGGGCAGCGGGCCTTCCTACGAGCAGTACTTC. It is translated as CASSWGSGPSYEQYF.

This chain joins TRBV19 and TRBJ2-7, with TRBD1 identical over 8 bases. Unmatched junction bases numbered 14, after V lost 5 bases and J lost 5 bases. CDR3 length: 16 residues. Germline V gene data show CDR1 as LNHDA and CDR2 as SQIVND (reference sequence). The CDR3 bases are TGTGCCAGTAGTCCTGACCGTGGGGGCAGGGGGCACGAGCAGTACTTC. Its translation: CASSPDRGGRGHEQYF. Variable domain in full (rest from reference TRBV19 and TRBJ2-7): DGGITQSPKYLFRKEGQNVTLSCEQNLNHDAMYWYRQDPGQGLRLIYYSQIVNDFQKGDIAEGYSVSREKKESFPLTVTSAQKNPTAFYLCASSPDRGGRGHEQYFGPGTRLTVT.

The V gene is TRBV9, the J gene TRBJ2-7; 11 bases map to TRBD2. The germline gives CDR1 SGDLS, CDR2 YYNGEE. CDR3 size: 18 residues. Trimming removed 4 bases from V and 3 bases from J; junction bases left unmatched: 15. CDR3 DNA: TGTGCCAGCAGCTACCGACCGGGACTAGCGGTCAGACACTACGAGCAGTACTTC. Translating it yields CASSYRPGLAVRHYEQYF.

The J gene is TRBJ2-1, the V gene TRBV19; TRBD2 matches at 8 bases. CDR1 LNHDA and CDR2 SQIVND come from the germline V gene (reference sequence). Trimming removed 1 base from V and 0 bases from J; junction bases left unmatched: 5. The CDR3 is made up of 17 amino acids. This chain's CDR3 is CASSIGIAGSSYNEQFF. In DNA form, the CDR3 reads TGTGCCAGTAGTATAGGTATAGCGGGGAGCTCCTACAATGAGCAGTTCTTC.

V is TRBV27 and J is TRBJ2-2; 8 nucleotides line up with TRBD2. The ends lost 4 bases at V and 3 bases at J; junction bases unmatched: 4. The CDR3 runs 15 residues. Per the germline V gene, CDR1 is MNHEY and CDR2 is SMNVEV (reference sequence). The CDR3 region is CASSSPGGDTGELFF. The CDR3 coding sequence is TGTGCCAGCAGTTCGCCGGGGGGGGACACCGGGGAGCTGTTTTTT.

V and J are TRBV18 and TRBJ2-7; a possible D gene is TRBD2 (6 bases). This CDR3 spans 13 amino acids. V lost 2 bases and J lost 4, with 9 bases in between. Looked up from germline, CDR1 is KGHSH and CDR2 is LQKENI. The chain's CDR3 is CASSPGREYEQYF. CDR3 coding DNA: TGTGCCAGCTCACCAGGACGGGAGTACGAGCAGTACTTC.

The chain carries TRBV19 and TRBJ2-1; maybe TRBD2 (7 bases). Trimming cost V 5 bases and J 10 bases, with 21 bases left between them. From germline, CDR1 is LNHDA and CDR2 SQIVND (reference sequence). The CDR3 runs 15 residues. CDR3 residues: CASSPYDGGLTEQFF. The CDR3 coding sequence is TGTGCCAGTAGTCCTTACGACGGGGGGCTGACGGAGCAGTTCTTC. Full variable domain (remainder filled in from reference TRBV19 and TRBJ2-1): DGGITQSPKYLFRKEGQNVTLSCEQNLNHDAMYWYRQDPGQGLRLIYYSQIVNDFQKGDIAEGYSVSREKKESFPLTVTSAQKNPTAFYLCASSPYDGGLTEQFFGPGTRLTVL.

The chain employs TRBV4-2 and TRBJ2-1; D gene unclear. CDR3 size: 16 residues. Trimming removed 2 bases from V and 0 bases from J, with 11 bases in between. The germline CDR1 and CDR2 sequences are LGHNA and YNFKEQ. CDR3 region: CASSQTARSSYNEQFF. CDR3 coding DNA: TGTGCCAGCAGCCAAACCGCCAGAAGCTCCTACAATGAGCAGTTCTTC.

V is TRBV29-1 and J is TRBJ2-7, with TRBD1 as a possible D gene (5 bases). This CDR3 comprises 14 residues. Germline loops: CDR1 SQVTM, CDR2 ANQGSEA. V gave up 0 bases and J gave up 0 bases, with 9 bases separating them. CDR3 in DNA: TGCAGCGTTGAAGACAGGGCAGTCTCCTACGAGCAGTACTTC. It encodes CSVEDRAVSYEQYF.

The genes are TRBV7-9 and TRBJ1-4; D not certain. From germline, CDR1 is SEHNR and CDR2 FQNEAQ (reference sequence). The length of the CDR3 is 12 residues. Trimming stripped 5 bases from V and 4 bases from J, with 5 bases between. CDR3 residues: CASSVSNEKLFF. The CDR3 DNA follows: TGTGCCAGCAGCGTCAGTAATGAAAAACTGTTTTTT.

CDR3 in amino acids: CASFGWGLAGSSYEQYF. For the CDR3, the DNA is TGCGCCAGTTTCGGCTGGGGACTAGCGGGGAGCTCCTACGAGCAGTACTTC. The rearrangement joins TRBV10-2 to TRBJ2-5; 13 bases line up with TRBD2. The J call is uncertain, as TRBJ2-7 better fits the DNA end. Looked up from germline, CDR1 is WSHSY and CDR2 is SAAADI. The CDR3 is made up of 17 amino acids.

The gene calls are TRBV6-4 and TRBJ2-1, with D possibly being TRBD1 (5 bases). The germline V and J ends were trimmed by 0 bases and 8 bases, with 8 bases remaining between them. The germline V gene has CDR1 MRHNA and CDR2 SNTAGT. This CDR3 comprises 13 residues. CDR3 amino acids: CASSDSIGDEQFF. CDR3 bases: TGTGCCAGCAGTGACTCGATAGGGGATGAGCAGTTCTTC.

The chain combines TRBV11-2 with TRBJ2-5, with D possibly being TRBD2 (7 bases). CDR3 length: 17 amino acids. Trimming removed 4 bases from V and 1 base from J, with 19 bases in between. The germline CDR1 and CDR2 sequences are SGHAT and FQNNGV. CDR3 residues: CASSSPEGGAIQETQYF. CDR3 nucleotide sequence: TGTGCCAGCAGCTCGCCCGAGGGGGGGGCAATCCAAGAGACCCAGTACTTC.

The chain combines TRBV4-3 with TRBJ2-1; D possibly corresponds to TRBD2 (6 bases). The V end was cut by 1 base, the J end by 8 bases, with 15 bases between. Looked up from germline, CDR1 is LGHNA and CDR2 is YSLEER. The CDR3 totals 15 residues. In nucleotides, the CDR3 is TGCGCCAGCAGCCAAGGGTGGCGGACGGGAGATGAGCAGTTCTTC. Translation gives CASSQGWRTGDEQFF.

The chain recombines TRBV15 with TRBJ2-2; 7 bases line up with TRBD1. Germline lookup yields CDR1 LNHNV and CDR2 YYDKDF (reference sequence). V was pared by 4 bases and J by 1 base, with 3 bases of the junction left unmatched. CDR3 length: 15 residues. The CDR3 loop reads CATSIHRGNTGELFF. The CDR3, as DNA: TGTGCCACCAGCATACACAGGGGGAACACCGGGGAGCTGTTTTTT.

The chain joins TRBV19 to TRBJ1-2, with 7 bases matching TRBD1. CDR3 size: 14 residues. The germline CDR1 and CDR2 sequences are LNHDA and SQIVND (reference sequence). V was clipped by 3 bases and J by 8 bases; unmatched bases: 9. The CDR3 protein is CASSMKRGLEGYTF. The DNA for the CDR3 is TGTGCCAGTAGTATGAAGAGGGGGCTAGAGGGCTACACCTTC.

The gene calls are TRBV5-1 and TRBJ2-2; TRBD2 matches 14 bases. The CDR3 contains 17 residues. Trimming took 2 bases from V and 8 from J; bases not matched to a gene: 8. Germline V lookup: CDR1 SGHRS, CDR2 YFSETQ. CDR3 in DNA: TGCGCCAGCAGCTTCTGGGGACTAGCGGGAGCCGGGGGGGAGCTGTTTTTT. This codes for CASSFWGLAGAGGELFF.

CDR3 residues: CASSLVWGANEKLFF. The CDR3 DNA reads as TGTGCCAGCAGCTTGGTCTGGGGCGCGAATGAAAAACTGTTTTTT. The chain recombines TRBV5-5 with TRBJ1-4, with D maybe TRBD1 (5 bases). This CDR3 is built from 15 residues. V was shortened by 0 bases and J by 5 bases, with 11 bases between the two germline ends. Germline assignment: CDR1 SGHKS and CDR2 YYEKEE (reference sequence).

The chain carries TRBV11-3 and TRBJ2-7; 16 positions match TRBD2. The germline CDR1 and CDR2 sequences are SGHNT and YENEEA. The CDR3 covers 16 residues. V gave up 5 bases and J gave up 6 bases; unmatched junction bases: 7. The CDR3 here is CASSRGTSGGAGEQYF. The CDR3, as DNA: TGTGCCAGCAGCCGAGGGACTAGCGGGGGGGCTGGCGAGCAGTACTTC.

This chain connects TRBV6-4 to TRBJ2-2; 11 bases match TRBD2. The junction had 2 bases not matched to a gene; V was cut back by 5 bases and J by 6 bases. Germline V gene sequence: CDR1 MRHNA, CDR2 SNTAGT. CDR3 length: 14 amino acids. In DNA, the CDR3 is TGTGCCAGCAGTACTAGCGGGGGAGCCGGGGAGCTGTTTTTT. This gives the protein CASSTSGGAGELFF.